Presented here are 6 T cell receptor beta chains from one specimen sequenced in a study of cytomegalovirus exposure and HLA in healthy donors. The PCR was carried out with 60 Vbeta primers and 13 Jbeta primers. Assay used: immunoSEQ multiplex PCR; TCRdb lists only in-frame clones, some missing. Here the sample spans some 140,000 clones, about 83% being singletons. The sample was PBMCs. These receptors originate from a woman aged 40 to 49 in good health and CMV-seronegative.

The genes are TRBV5-4 and TRBJ2-3; 8 bases are shared with TRBD2. This CDR3 has 16 amino acids. Germline V gene sequence: CDR1 SGHNT, CDR2 YYREEE (reference sequence). J was trimmed by 1 base and V by 3 bases; bases with no gene match: 7. DNA of the CDR3: TGTGCCAGCAGCTCGGGGGGGGTCCTGGGCACAGATACGCAGTATTTT. It is translated as CASSSGGVLGTDTQYF.

The gene calls are TRBV5-1 and TRBJ2-4; TRBD1 might be the D (6 bases). Germline V gene sequence: CDR1 SGHRS, CDR2 YFSETQ. With 3 bases removed from V and 6 bases from J, the gap between germline ends came to 10 bases. The CDR3 totals 13 residues. The CDR3 loop is CASSYVGGNIQYF. The CDR3 DNA reads as TGCGCCAGCAGCTATGTAGGGGGAAACATTCAGTACTTC. The full variable domain, completed using reference TRBV5-1 and TRBJ2-4, is KAGVTQTPRYLIKTRGQQVTLSCSPISGHRSVSWYQQTPGQGLQFLFEYFSETQRNKGNFPGRFSGRQFSNSRSEMNVSTLELGDSALYLCASSYVGGNIQYFGAGTRLSVL.

V gene TRBV25-1 combines with J gene TRBJ1-3; TRBD1 agrees at 12 bases. V lost 4 bases to trimming and J lost 3 bases; unmatched junction nucleotides: 1. Germline V lookup: CDR1 MGHDK, CDR2 SYGVNS. The CDR3 totals 15 residues. CDR3 nucleotides: TGTGCCAGCAGTGGGGACAGGGGGCATGGAAACACCATATATTTT. Amino acids: CASSGDRGHGNTIYF.

The rearrangement links TRBV7-9 to TRBJ2-7, with 14 bases that match TRBD2. V lost 5 bases and J lost 2; bases outside the gene matches: 8. In germline, CDR1 is SEHNR, CDR2 FQNEAQ (reference sequence). There are 17 residues in the CDR3. For the CDR3, the DNA is TGTGCCAGCAGCCAGGGACTAGCGGGGGAGCTACCCTACGAGCAGTACTTC. Protein: CASSQGLAGELPYEQYF.

The V call is TRBV5-1, the J call TRBJ1-6; D unclear. CDR1 and CDR2 (germline): SGHRS, YFSETQ. The V and J ends lost 4 bases and 0 bases respectively, with 14 bases between them. The CDR3 is 17 amino acids. CDR3 region: CASSAGGPSSYNSPLHF. The CDR3 nucleotides are TGCGCCAGCAGCGCGGGCGGACCGAGCTCCTATAATTCACCCCTCCACTTT.

This chain links TRBV7-8 with TRBJ2-1; 9 bases are a match to TRBD2. Germline CDR1 and CDR2: SGHVS and FQNEAQ. The CDR3 is 17 residues long. J was trimmed by 10 bases and V by 0 bases; bases with no gene match: 13. CDR3 DNA sequence: TGTGCCAGCAGCTTAGCTCGTTTGGCGGGGGGGCTCAGGGAGCAGTTCTTC. It specifies CASSLARLAGGLREQFF.